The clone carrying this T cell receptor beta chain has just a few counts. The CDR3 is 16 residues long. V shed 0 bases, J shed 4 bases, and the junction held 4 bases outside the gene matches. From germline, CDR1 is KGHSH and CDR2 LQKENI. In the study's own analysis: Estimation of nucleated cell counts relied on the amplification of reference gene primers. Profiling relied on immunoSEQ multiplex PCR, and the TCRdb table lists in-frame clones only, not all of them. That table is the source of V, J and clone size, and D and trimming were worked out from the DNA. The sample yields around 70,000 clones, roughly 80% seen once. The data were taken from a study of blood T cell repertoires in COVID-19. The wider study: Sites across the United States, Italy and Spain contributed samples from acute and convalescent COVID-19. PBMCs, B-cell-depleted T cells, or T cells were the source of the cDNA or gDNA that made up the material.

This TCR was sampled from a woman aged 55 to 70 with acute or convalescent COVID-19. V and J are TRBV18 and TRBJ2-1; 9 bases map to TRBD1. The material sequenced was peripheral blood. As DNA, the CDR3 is TGTGCCAGCTCACCACCGGCGACAGGGGGGTACAATGAGCAGTTCTTC. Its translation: CASSPPATGGYNEQFF.